These T cell receptor beta chains were read from a single sample in a study of blood T cell repertoires in COVID-19. Method: immunoSEQ multiplex PCR; TCRdb's copy keeps in-frame clones and lacks some. There are over 600,000 clones in the sample; around 90% occur only once, and over 0.2% lies in the top ten. Input material: peripheral blood. Receptor source: a woman aged 18-35 years with acute or convalescent COVID-19. Each CDR3 is given with its conserved first and last residue. D genes are given only for firm matches. Size tells how often a clone was seen (once, few, many) or the class of an expanded clone, and some rows leave it out.

d_gene,abundance,j_gene,v_gene,len,CDR3nt,CDR3aa
TRBD2,.,TRBJ2-5,TRBV5-6,15,TGTGCCAGCAGCATACCCTCACGGGGGGGAGAGACCCAGTACTTC,CASSIPSRGGETQYF
.,.,TRBJ1-3,TRBV4-1,15,TGCGCCAGCAGCCAAGGGGTGGCGGGGGGAAACACCATATATTTT,CASSQGVAGGNTIYF
TRBD2,.,TRBJ2-2,TRBV5-1,16,TGCGCCAGCAGCGCGGGACTACCTCTAGACACCGGGGAGCTGTTTTTT,CASSAGLPLDTGELFF
.,.,TRBJ1-5,TRBV4-1,16,TGCGCCAGCAGCCCTGGGAGAACACGCAGCAATCAGCCCCAGCATTTT,CASSPGRTRSNQPQHF
TRBD2,.,TRBJ2-1,TRBV7-2,19,TGTGCCAGCAGCCCCCAGGGGAGCGGGGGGTCCACCGCCTACAATGAGCAGTTCTTC,CASSPQGSGGSTAYNEQFF
.,.,TRBJ1-2,TRBV4-1,15,TGCGCCAGCAGCCAAGTCTCAGGGAGGGCTTATGGCTACACCTTC,CASSQVSGRAYGYTF
TRBD2,.,TRBJ2-3,TRBV2,15,TGTGCCAGCAGTCTAGCGGGGGGGCCAACAGATACGCAGTATTTT,CASSLAGGPTDTQYF
.,.,TRBJ2-3,TRBV6-1,15,TGTGCCAGCAGTGAAGCTGGGCCTCATGGGGATACGCAGTATTTT,CASSEAGPHGDTQYF
.,.,TRBJ2-5,TRBV19,12,TGTGCCAGTAGCAAAAGTAGAGAGACCCAGTACTTC,CASSKSRETQYF
.,.,TRBJ2-7,TRBV4-2,15,TGTGCCAGCAGCCAAGATCGTCAGGGGTTGAATGAGCAGTACTTC,CASSQDRQGLNEQYF
.,.,TRBJ1-6,TRBV2,14,TGTGCCATAGCCCCTGCGCTCCAGGGTTCACCCCTCCACTTT,CAIAPALQGSPLHF
.,.,TRBJ2-7,TRBV27,15,TGTGCCAGCAGTCCCAGGGACAAAAGCTCCTACGAGCAGTACTTC,CASSPRDKSSYEQYF
.,.,TRBJ2-7,TRBV18,13,TGTGCCAGCTTTCAGGGGGGATCCTACGAGCAGTACTTC,CASFQGGSYEQYF
.,.,TRBJ2-1,TRBV20-1,13,TGCAGTGCTAGTTACCGACGGGACAATGAGCAGTTCTTC,CSASYRRDNEQFF
.,.,TRBJ1-2,TRBV29-1,10,TGCAGCGTTAAGGGGAATGGCTACACCTTC,CSVKGNGYTF
TRBD1,.,TRBJ2-2,TRBV20-1,14,TGCAGTGCTAGTCGACAGGGCGGAACCGGGGAGCTGTTTTTT,CSASRQGGTGELFF
.,.,TRBJ1-2,TRBV29-1,15,TGCAGCGTTGGTTTGTCGGCAGGGGTAGGCGAGGGCTACACCTTC,CSVGLSAGVGEGYTF
.,.,TRBJ2-5,TRBV5-1,15,TGCGCCAGCAGCTCTAGTACTAGCCCCCAAGAGACCCAGTACTTC,CASSSSTSPQETQYF
.,.,TRBJ1-1,TRBV27,13,TGTGCCAGCAGTAACGGGGTGAACACTGAAGCTTTCTTT,CASSNGVNTEAFF
TRBD1,.,TRBJ2-1,TRBV6-1,16,TGTGCCAGCAGTGACCTACCGGGACAGGGGTTCAATGAGCAGTTCTTC,CASSDLPGQGFNEQFF
TRBD1,.,TRBJ1-5,TRBV5-5,16,TGTGCCAGCAGCTTGGGGGACAGGGGCCCTAATCAGCCCCAGCATTTT,CASSLGDRGPNQPQHF
.,.,TRBJ2-3,TRBV5-5,13,TGTGCCAGCAGCTTGGGCGGGGCAGATACGCAGTATTTT,CASSLGGADTQYF
.,.,TRBJ2-7,TRBV6-1,19,TGTGCCAGCAGTGAAAGAGTTGGGCTTCTCAGTGGGGGGTTCTACGAGCAGTACTTC,CASSERVGLLSGGFYEQYF
TRBD2,.,TRBJ2-7,TRBV9,14,TGTGCCAGCAGCGCCGGGGGGGCGAATCACGAGCAGTACTTC,CASSAGGANHEQYF
.,few,TRBJ1-2,TRBV5-1,14,TGCGCCAGCAGGGATAGGGAGGGGCTAGGCGGCTACACCTTC,CASRDREGLGGYTF
.,once,TRBJ1-4,TRBV2,14,TGTGCCAGCAGTGTTCTCCGACAGGACGAAAAACTGTTTTTT,CASSVLRQDEKLFF
TRBD1,.,TRBJ1-4,TRBV19,14,TGTGCCAGTACCGGGACAGGGAGGCGAGAAAAACTGTTTTTT,CASTGTGRREKLFF
TRBD1,few,TRBJ1-2,TRBV5-8,14,TGTGCCAGCAGCCCCGGGGACAGGGTCCATGGCTACACCTTC,CASSPGDRVHGYTF
.,.,TRBJ1-3,TRBV28,17,TGTGCCAGCAGTTTACAAGGGGGACGCATCTCTGGAAACACCATATATTTT,CASSLQGGRISGNTIYF
.,.,TRBJ2-1,TRBV7-3,14,TGTGCCAGCAGCACTCTCGTTGGCTACAATGAGCAGTTCTTC,CASSTLVGYNEQFF
TRBD1,.,TRBJ1-1,TRBV7-2,16,TGTGCCAGCAGCTCACTATCGGGACAGAAGAACACTGAAGCTTTCTTT,CASSSLSGQKNTEAFF
TRBD2,.,TRBJ2-3,TRBV5-1,20,TGCGCCAGCAGCCACTCCCGGCTAGCGGGGGGAAGGACGTACACAGATACGCAGTATTTT,CASSHSRLAGGRTYTDTQYF
.,.,TRBJ2-7,TRBV11-2,16,TGTGCCAGCAGCGTACTAGGCCCGAGGATCAGCTACGAGCAGTACTTC,CASSVLGPRISYEQYF
TRBD1,once,TRBJ1-2,TRBV5-6,17,TGTGCCAGCAGCCCTTTAAAAGTGGGGACAGGGCTCTATGGCTACACCTTC,CASSPLKVGTGLYGYTF
.,.,TRBJ1-1,TRBV4-3,19,TGCGCCAGCAGCCAAACGGTTGGAGGTGAAGGAGGGCAGGACACTGAAGCTTTCTTT,CASSQTVGGEGGQDTEAFF
TRBD2,.,TRBJ2-1,TRBV4-1,19,TGCGCCAGCAGCCAACTGGGACTAGCGGGGGGGGGCTCCTACAATGAGCAGTTCTTC,CASSQLGLAGGGSYNEQFF
.,.,TRBJ1-3,TRBV4-1,17,TGCGCCAGCAGCCAAGATCTTTCCGTACTGTCTGGAAACACCATATATTTT,CASSQDLSVLSGNTIYF
.,.,TRBJ1-2,TRBV23-1,14,TGCGCCAGCAGTCAATTGAGGCAGGGGTATGGCTACACCTTC,CASSQLRQGYGYTF
.,.,TRBJ2-1,TRBV5-4,14,TGTGCCAGCAGCTTGGACTCGGGGGTGGGCGAGCAGTTCTTC,CASSLDSGVGEQFF
.,.,TRBJ2-7,TRBV14,14,TGTGCCAGCAGTTGGCCAGGGGATCCTTACGAGCAGTACTTC,CASSWPGDPYEQYF
TRBD2,.,TRBJ2-7,TRBV5-1,14,TGCGCCAGCAGCGGAGGGACTAGAAACTACGAGCAGTACTTC,CASSGGTRNYEQYF
.,.,TRBJ2-7,TRBV5-1,15,TGCGCCAGCAGCCCTACAGGGGGGGACTCCTACGAGCAGTACTTC,CASSPTGGDSYEQYF
TRBD1,.,TRBJ1-1,TRBV9,16,TGTGCCAGCAGGGAGCTTGAGGGGGCGATGAACACTGAAGCTTTCTTT,CASRELEGAMNTEAFF
TRBD2,once,TRBJ2-1,TRBV7-3,14,TGTGCCAGCAGCTGGACTAGCGCCTACAATGAGCAGTTCTTC,CASSWTSAYNEQFF
.,.,TRBJ1-5,TRBV6-2/TRBV6-3,15,TGTGCCAGCAGTGACGGGGGAAGGGTCAATCAGCCCCAGCATTTT,CASSDGGRVNQPQHF
TRBD1,few,TRBJ1-4,TRBV29-1,14,TGCAGCGCCCGGACAGGGGCCGGTGGGGAAAAACTGTTTTTT,CSARTGAGGEKLFF
TRBD1,once,TRBJ2-7,TRBV9,16,TGTGCCAGCAGCCGATCTACCGGGACAGGGTTCTACGAGCAGTACTTC,CASSRSTGTGFYEQYF
.,.,TRBJ1-1,TRBV30,11,TGTGCCTGGAGCACAGGGCAGCGGGCTTTCTTT,CAWSTGQRAFF
.,.,TRBJ1-1,TRBV3-1/TRBV3-2,12,TGTGCCAGCAGCCAAGGGGGACTCGGGGCTTTCTTT,CASSQGGLGAFF
.,.,TRBJ1-2,TRBV6-5,13,TGTGCCAGCCAACGAGGGCCCAACTATGGCTACACCTTC,CASQRGPNYGYTF
.,.,TRBJ1-2,TRBV27,13,TGTGCCAGCAGTGGGGGGGCTGGGTATGGCTACACCTTC,CASSGGAGYGYTF
TRBD1,.,TRBJ1-2,TRBV19,14,TGTGCCAGTAGTATAGATAACAGGGGAAATGGCTACACCTTC,CASSIDNRGNGYTF
TRBD1,few,TRBJ1-1,TRBV30,12,TGTGCCTGTCTACAGGGGTACACTGAAGCTTTCTTT,CACLQGYTEAFF
TRBD1,.,TRBJ2-7,TRBV30,13,TGTGCCTGGAGTGGGACAGGGTTATACGAGCAGTACTTC,CAWSGTGLYEQYF